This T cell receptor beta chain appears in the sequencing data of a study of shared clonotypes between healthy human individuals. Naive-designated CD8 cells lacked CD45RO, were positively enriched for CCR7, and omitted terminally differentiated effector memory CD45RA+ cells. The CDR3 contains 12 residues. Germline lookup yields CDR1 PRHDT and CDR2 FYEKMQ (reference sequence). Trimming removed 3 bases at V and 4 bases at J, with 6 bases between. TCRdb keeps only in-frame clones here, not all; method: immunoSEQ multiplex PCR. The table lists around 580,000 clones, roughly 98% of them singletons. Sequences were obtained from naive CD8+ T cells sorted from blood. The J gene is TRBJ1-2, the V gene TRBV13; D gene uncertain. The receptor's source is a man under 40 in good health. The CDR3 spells CASSLMGYGYTF. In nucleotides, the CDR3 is TGTGCCAGCAGCTTGATGGGCTATGGCTACACCTTC.